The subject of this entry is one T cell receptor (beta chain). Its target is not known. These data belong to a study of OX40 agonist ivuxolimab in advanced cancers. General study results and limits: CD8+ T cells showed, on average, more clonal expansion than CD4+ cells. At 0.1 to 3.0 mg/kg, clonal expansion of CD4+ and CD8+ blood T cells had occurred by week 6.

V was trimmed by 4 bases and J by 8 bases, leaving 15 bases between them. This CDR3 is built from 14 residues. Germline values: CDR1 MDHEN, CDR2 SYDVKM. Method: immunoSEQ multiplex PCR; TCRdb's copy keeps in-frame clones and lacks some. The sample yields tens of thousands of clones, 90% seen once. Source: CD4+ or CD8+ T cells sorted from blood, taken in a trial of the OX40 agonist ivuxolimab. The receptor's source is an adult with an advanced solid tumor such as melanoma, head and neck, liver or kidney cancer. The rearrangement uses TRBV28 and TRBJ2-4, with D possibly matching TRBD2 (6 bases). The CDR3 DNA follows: TGTGCCAGCAGTTCGGGAGCTCAAGGAGACATTCAGTACTTC. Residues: CASSSGAQGDIQYF.